This entry describes one T cell receptor beta chain. This clonotype turned up a few times. The specificity of this receptor is unknown. Nothing much larger sits one base from this clone, and base qualities are not available. The sample originates from a study of T cells after yellow fever vaccination (dated by TCRdb to between 2018 and 2021). Context from the whole study: The SMART-Seq v4 Ultra Low Input RNA kit was used to prepare libraries from fractions with low cell numbers. To track T-cell clones before and after primary and booster YFV17D yellow fever vaccination, bulk TCR alpha and beta repertoires were sequenced longitudinally. The cohort comprised two healthy male donors, one aged 18 to 30 and one aged 30 to 40 years. Blood was drawn at multiple timepoints before and after primary and secondary immunization, with bulk PBMC replicates and cell subsets isolated.

TCR cDNA was synthesized by 5'RACE template switching, which introduced a universal primer site and unique molecular identifiers. Priming for cDNA synthesis came from both the TCR alpha and TCR beta constant segments. Libraries were amplified in two PCR steps, with sample barcodes and sequencing adapters added in the second step. Libraries were sequenced on Illumina HiSeq 2500 (2x100 bp) or NovaSeq (2x150 bp). Turning to the authors' computational methods: Demultiplexing of reads and collapsing into UMI consensus sequences were performed with MIGEC, and V(D)J alignment was carried out with MiXCR. Using edgeR on replicate PBMC samples, clonotypes were called vaccine-responding if FDR was below 0.01 and the log2 fold change was above 5 up to day 15. Each bulk clonotype received a CD4 or CD8 identity based on whether the sequenced CD4 or CD8 repertoire contained that clonotype at higher abundance. The public reads were reprocessed in TCRdb via fastp at Q25 and MiXCR, keeping in-frame beta chains. Each CDR3 protein gets just one entry, which takes the most common genes and DNA from the rows behind it. It is TCRdb's table, rather than the study itself, that gives the V and J calls and clone size. The sample contains roughly 330,000 distinct CDR3 sequences, roughly 7% of them found a single time. The ten top clones hold 15% to 20% of the sample.

Summary of the overall study and its limitations: Because the study included only a couple of donors, the extent to which the findings can be generalized is limited. Because abundant contaminating clonotypes from the bulk population could be contained in FACS-sorted repertoires, computational filtering was required. Compared with the primary T-cell response, the secondary T-cell response was weaker but faster, peaking on day 5 rather than day 15. Most clones expanded after primary vaccination (almost 97% of CD4 and around nine tenths of CD8) were re-detected after the booster, suggesting that broad memory maintenance occurred. A small share of clonotypes occurred in both CD4 and CD8 compartments, likely arising from convergent recombination.

The meaning of the sample's treatment or condition label: live attenuated yellow fever vaccine strain. At each blood-draw timepoint, two biological replicates of bulk PBMCs were obtained. A standard Ficoll-Paque protocol was used to isolate PBMCs from peripheral blood. TriZol was used to extract RNA from bulk PBMCs, CD4 and CD8 fractions, and dextramer-positive and dextramer-negative fractions. The receptor was isolated from a man aged 18 to 30 who received the YFV17D yellow fever vaccine. This specimen was PBMCs, taken more than 40 days after the first yellow fever vaccination.

At the DNA level, the sequence is TGCAGTGCCAAAACGGGGGGCGGCTATACGCAGTATTTT. This encodes CSAKTGGGYTQYF. The chain is encoded by TRBV20-1 joined to TRBJ2-3; TRBD2 is a possible D gene, resting on 7 matching bases. V is reduced by 6 bases and J by 7 bases, leaving a spacing of 17 bases between them. The CDR1 and CDR2 encoded by the germline V gene (reference sequence) are DFQATT and SNEGSKA. Counted from cysteine to phenylalanine, this CDR3 has 13 amino acids. Solely the CDR3 DNA is kept, with 39 bases framed from the first base.